Presented here are 2 T cell receptor beta chains from one specimen sequenced in a study of OX40 agonist ivuxolimab in advanced cancers. TCRdb's copy holds only in-frame clones and misses some; the assay was immunoSEQ multiplex PCR. Of approximately 58,000 clones in the sample, about 88% were seen once. The material sequenced was CD4+ or CD8+ T cells sorted from blood, taken in a trial of the OX40 agonist ivuxolimab. The receptors were gathered from an adult with an advanced solid tumor such as melanoma, head and neck, liver or kidney cancer.

Ten or more counts support this clone. V gene TRBV25-1 combines with J gene TRBJ1-5; 7 nucleotides line up with TRBD1. The germline gives CDR1 MGHDK, CDR2 SYGVNS. The CDR3 loop spans 13 amino acids. Germline trimming cut 3 bases from V and 8 bases from J; bases unmatched to any gene: 4. The CDR3 spells CASSETGREPQHF. The CDR3 nucleotides read TGTGCCAGCAGTGAGACAGGGCGAGAGCCCCAGCATTTT.

The chain carries TRBV6-6 and TRBJ2-7; maybe TRBD2 (5 bases). Germline CDR1 MNHNY, CDR2 SVGAGI (reference sequence). This CDR3 has 14 amino acids. Trimming stripped 10 bases from V and 3 bases from J, with 19 bases between. Here the CDR3 reads CATKSGEAHYEQYF. The CDR3 DNA reads as TGTGCCACCAAGTCCGGGGAAGCTCACTACGAGCAGTACTTC.